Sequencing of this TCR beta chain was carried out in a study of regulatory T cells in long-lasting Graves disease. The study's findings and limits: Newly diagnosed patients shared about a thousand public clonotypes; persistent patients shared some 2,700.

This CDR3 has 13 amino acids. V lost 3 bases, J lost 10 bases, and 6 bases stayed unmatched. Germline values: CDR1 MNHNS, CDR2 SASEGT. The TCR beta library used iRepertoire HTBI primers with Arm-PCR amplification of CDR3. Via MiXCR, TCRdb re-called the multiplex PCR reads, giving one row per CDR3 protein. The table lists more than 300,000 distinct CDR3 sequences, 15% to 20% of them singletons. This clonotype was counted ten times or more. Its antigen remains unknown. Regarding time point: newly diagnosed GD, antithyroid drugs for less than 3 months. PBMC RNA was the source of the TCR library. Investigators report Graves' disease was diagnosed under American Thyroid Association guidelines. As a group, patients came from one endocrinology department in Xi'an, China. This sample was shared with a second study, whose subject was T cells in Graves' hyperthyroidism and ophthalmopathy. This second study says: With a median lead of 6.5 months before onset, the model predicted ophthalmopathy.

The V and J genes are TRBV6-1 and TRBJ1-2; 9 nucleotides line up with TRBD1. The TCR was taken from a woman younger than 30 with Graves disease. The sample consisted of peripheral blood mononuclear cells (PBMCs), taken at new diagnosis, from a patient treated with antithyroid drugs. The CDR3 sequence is CASSDTGQGIYTF. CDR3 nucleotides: TGTGCCAGCAGTGATACCGGACAGGGGATCTACACCTTC.